This passage covers 20 T cell receptor beta chains from one sample sequenced in a study of control samples from healthy donors and cancer patients. The table came from immunoSEQ multiplex PCR; TCRdb's copy has only in-frame clones and leaves some out. The sample yields some 120,000 clones, about 93% seen once. The sequencing input was blood. Receptor source: a man aged 18 to 30 in good health.

J is TRBJ1-4 and V is TRBV15; weak D call: TRBD1 (5 bases). This CDR3 has 15 residues. Germline V gene sequence: CDR1 LNHNV, CDR2 YYDKDF (reference sequence). V was shortened by 3 bases and J by 4 bases, with 12 bases between the two germline ends. The CDR3 sequence is CATSSNRDRNEKLFF. The DNA of the CDR3 is TGTGCCACCAGCAGCAACCGGGACCGTAATGAAAAACTGTTTTTT. Looking up the rest from reference TRBV15 and TRBJ1-4 gives the full variable domain: DAMVIQNPRYQVTQFGKPVTLSCSQTLNHNVMYWYQQKSSQAPKLLFHYYDKDFNNEADTPDNFQSRRPNTSFCFLDIRSPGLGDTAMYLCATSSNRDRNEKLFFGSGTQLSVL.

The rearrangement links TRBV19 to TRBJ2-7; D possibly corresponds to TRBD2 (7 bases). The germline CDR1 and CDR2 sequences are LNHDA and SQIVND (reference sequence). This CDR3 is 18 amino acids long. Trimming left V 5 bases short and J 0 bases short, with 23 bases between. The CDR3, as DNA: TGTGCCAGTAGTCCCCCAGTGGGGGGGGGCGTGAGCTCCTACGAGCAGTACGTC. It codes for CASSPPVGGGVSSYEQYV.

The chain is built from TRBV10-1 and TRBJ2-1, with TRBD1 as a possible D gene (6 bases). The CDR3 sequence is 15 residues long. With 6 bases removed from V and 4 bases from J, the gap between germline ends came to 16 bases. Per the germline V gene, CDR1 is WNHNN and CDR2 is SYGVQD (reference sequence). The CDR3 sequence: CASSVDGRGYNEQFF. The CDR3 DNA is TGCGCCAGCAGCGTCGACGGTAGGGGGTACAATGAGCAGTTCTTC.

The chain uses TRBV28 and TRBJ2-5; 8 bases map to TRBD2. With 8 bases clipped from V and 5 bases from J, the junction kept 10 bases outside the gene matches. The germline CDR1 and CDR2 sequences are MDHEN and SYDVKM. The CDR3 consists of 14 residues. CDR3 nucleotide sequence: TGTGCCAGCGGCTCCATGGGACTAGGGGAGACCCAGTACTTC. Translated: CASGSMGLGETQYF.

This clone was seen only once. CDR3 nucleotides: TGTGCCAGCAGCAAAGTTGGGGACATCCTCTACACTGAAGCTTTCTTT. It specifies CASSKVGDILYTEAFF. The chain carries TRBV21-1 and TRBJ1-1; the D call TRBD1 from the table was never checked on the DNA. TRBV21-1 is a documented pseudogene. CDR3 length equals 16 residues.

V is TRBV6-1 and J is TRBJ1-3; TRBD1 agrees at 8 bases. The V segment lost 0 bases and the J segment 5 bases; nucleotides outside the gene matches: 6. From germline, CDR1 is MNHNS and CDR2 SASEGT. This CDR3 spans 16 amino acids. The CDR3 DNA reads TGTGCCAGCAGTGAAGCCCCCCAGGGGGCAAGAAACACCATATATTTT. Translated, it gives CASSEAPQGARNTIYF.

This clone came up once. The rearrangement joins TRBV6-5 to TRBJ1-5; no definite D call. Germline CDR1 is MNHEY and CDR2 is SVGAGI. With 5 bases removed from V and 1 base from J, the gap between germline ends came to 12 bases. This CDR3 spans 15 amino acids. This CDR3 is CASSPREGSNQPQHF. The CDR3 DNA is TGTGCCAGCAGTCCGCGGGAGGGAAGCAATCAGCCCCAGCATTTT.

The chain couples TRBV4-1 to TRBJ2-1, with D hard to call. CDR1 MGHRA and CDR2 YSYEKL come from the germline V gene. CDR3 size: 16 residues. Trimming stripped 0 bases from V and 2 bases from J, with 11 bases between. The CDR3 protein is CASSQDADQTYNEQFF. DNA of the CDR3: TGCGCCAGCAGCCAAGATGCGGACCAGACCTACAATGAGCAGTTCTTC.

The V gene is TRBV5-1, the J gene TRBJ1-1; D unresolved. V gave up 3 bases and J gave up 4 bases, with 10 bases separating them. Germline CDR1 reads SGHRS; CDR2 reads YFSETQ. This CDR3 comprises 13 residues. The CDR3 loop reads CASSSSGFTEAFF. The CDR3, as DNA: TGCGCCAGCAGCTCTTCTGGGTTCACTGAAGCTTTCTTT.

This clone was observed a handful of times. The chain recombines TRBV18 with TRBJ2-7, with D perhaps TRBD2 (6 bases). The CDR3 is 13 amino acids. CDR1 and CDR2 from the germline V gene are KGHSH and LQKENI. Trimming shortened V by 10 bases and J by 4 bases, and 17 bases separated the two germline ends. As DNA, the CDR3 is TGTGCCACCTCCCTGGGGGGATGGTACGAGCAGTACTTC. Translating gives CATSLGGWYEQYF. The whole variable domain, remainder taken from reference TRBV18 and TRBJ2-7, is NAGVMQNPRHLVRRRGQEARLRCSPMKGHSHVYWYRQLPEEGLKFMVYLQKENIIDESGMPKERFSAEFPKEGPSILRIQQVVRGDSAAYFCATSLGGWYEQYFGPGTRLTVT.

This clone was seen just once. The chain links TRBV27 to TRBJ1-2; tentative D call: TRBD1 (5 bases). The CDR3 consists of 13 residues. V dropped 2 bases and J dropped 4 bases, with 8 bases sitting between them. CDR1 MNHEY and CDR2 SMNVEV come from the germline V gene (reference sequence). The DNA for the CDR3 is TGTGCCAGCAGTTTAGGAGGGGCCTATGGCTACACCTTC. Translation: CASSLGGAYGYTF.

The gene calls are TRBV2 and TRBJ1-1; 7 bases fit TRBD1. Germline CDR1 SNHLY, CDR2 FYNNEI. The CDR3 has 14 amino acids. V was clipped by 5 bases and J by 2 bases; unmatched bases: 5. The CDR3 here is CASSTGTDNTEAFF. CDR3 nucleotides: TGTGCCAGCAGTACCGGGACAGATAACACTGAAGCTTTCTTT.

V gene TRBV5-1 combines with J gene TRBJ2-5; D might be TRBD1 (6 bases). Trimming stripped 1 base from V and 3 bases from J, with 10 bases between. The CDR3 spans 14 residues. CDR1 and CDR2 from the germline V gene are SGHRS and YFSETQ. This chain's CDR3 is CASSLRTDKETQYF. The CDR3 nucleotides read TGCGCCAGCAGCTTGAGGACAGATAAAGAGACCCAGTACTTC. The complete variable domain, with remaining parts taken from reference TRBV5-1 and TRBJ2-5, reads KAGVTQTPRYLIKTRGQQVTLSCSPISGHRSVSWYQQTPGQGLQFLFEYFSETQRNKGNFPGRFSGRQFSNSRSEMNVSTLELGDSALYLCASSLRTDKETQYFGPGTRLLVL.

V usage is TRBV4-1 and J usage is TRBJ2-3; D may be TRBD1 (7 bases). Trimming left V 6 bases short and J 2 bases short, with 15 bases between. In germline, CDR1 is MGHRA, CDR2 YSYEKL. The CDR3 is made up of 15 amino acids. The CDR3 bases are TGCGCCAGCAGGCAGGGGGGCAAACTCACAGATACGCAGTATTTT. Its protein product is CASRQGGKLTDTQYF.

V usage is TRBV25-1 and J usage is TRBJ2-3; D not resolved. CDR3 length: 13 amino acids. Germline V gene lookup returns CDR1 MGHDK and CDR2 SYGVNS. V lost 6 bases to trimming and J lost 5 bases, with 12 bases between them. The CDR3 DNA sequence: TGTGCCAGCAGCCCATCCGGCGGAGATACGCAGTATTTT. Protein: CASSPSGGDTQYF.

The chain couples TRBV6-2 or TRBV6-3 to TRBJ2-5; TRBD1 might be the D (5 bases). The CDR3 runs 15 residues. From germline, CDR1 is MNHEY and CDR2 SVGEGT. Trimming removed 4 bases from V and 5 bases from J, with 17 bases in between. This CDR3 reads CASSSSDLWGETQYF. The CDR3 region has the DNA TGTGCCAGCAGTTCTTCCGACCTATGGGGCGAGACCCAGTACTTC.

With regard to this clone: This sample also contains other DNA sequences that code for the same CDR3. The chain is built from TRBV29-1 and TRBJ1-2; no clear D gene. The V end lost 3 bases, the J end lost 7 bases, and 6 bases lay between the germline ends. Germline CDR1 SQVTM, CDR2 ANQGSEA. The CDR3 contains 10 residues. CDR3 bases: TGCAGCGTTGAGGAGGGTGGCTACACCTTC. Its protein product is CSVEEGGYTF.

CDR3 loop: CASSQVAGSYTF. The CDR3 coding sequence is TGTGCCAGCAGCCAAGTCGCGGGGAGCTACACCTTC. The chain employs TRBV3-1 (or the pseudogene TRBV3-2) and TRBJ1-2; D call uncertain. Germline CDR1 and CDR2: LGHDT and YNNKEL (reference sequence). With 1 base removed from V and 9 bases from J, the gap between germline ends came to 9 bases. This CDR3 comprises 12 residues.

The V gene is TRBV11-1, the J gene TRBJ1-6; D is perhaps TRBD1 (5 bases). Per germline, CDR1 SGHAT and CDR2 FQDESV (reference sequence). The V gene lost 5 bases and the J gene lost 9 bases, with 14 bases spanning the gap. The length of the CDR3 is 14 residues. CDR3 nucleotide sequence: TGTGCCAGCAGCCCGTGGCAGAGGGGTTCACCCCTCCACTTT. This sequence encodes CASSPWQRGSPLHF.

J is TRBJ1-2 and V is TRBV5-5, with 7 bases aligning to TRBD1. Germline V CDR1 and CDR2: SGHKS, YYEKEE (reference sequence). CDR3 length: 15 residues. The V gene end was trimmed by 4 bases and the J gene end by 3 bases; junction bases not matched to a gene: 9. CDR3 sequence reads: CASSPEEGAHYGYTF. CDR3 DNA: TGTGCCAGCAGCCCGGAAGAGGGGGCTCACTATGGCTACACCTTC.